This T cell receptor beta chain was observed in a study of beta chain features in type 1 diabetes. Study-level information: No patient-donor differences in age, gender, total cells or subset yield.

Germline assignment: CDR1 MNHNS and CDR2 SASEGT. The CDR3 spans 14 residues. The trim removed 7 bases at V and 4 bases at J, leaving 6 bases unmatched. There was one heparinised blood draw per donor, averaging around 100 mL. Sorted CD4+ subsets: naive, central memory, regulatory, stem cell-like memory (CD45RO/CCR7/CD25/CD127/CD95/CD27 panel). The investigators reverse transcribed all of the isolated RNA, so they sequenced expressed TCRB transcripts. Profiled with immunoSEQ multiplex PCR; TCRdb holds only in-frame clones, not every one. The repertoire holds more than 300,000 clones, with less than 9.5% as singletons.

The specimen sequenced was central memory CD4+ T cells from blood. This sequence originates from a woman between 18 and 29 years old in good health. This rearrangement joins TRBV6-1 to TRBJ2-3; the match to TRBD1 covers 9 bases. The chain's CDR3 is CASTTGGPADTQYF. Here the CDR3 DNA reads TGTGCCAGCACCACAGGGGGCCCGGCAGATACGCAGTATTTT.